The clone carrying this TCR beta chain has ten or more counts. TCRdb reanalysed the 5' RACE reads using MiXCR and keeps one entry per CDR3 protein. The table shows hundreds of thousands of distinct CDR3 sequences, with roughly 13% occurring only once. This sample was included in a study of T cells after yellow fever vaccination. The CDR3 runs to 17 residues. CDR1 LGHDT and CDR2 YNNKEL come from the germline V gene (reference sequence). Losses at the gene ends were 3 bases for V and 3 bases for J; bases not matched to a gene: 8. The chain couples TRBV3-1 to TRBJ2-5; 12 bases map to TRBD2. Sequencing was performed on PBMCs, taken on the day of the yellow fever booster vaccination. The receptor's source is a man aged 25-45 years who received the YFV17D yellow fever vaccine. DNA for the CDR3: TGTGCCAGCAGCCACGTGACTAGCGGGAGAGGGGAAGAGACCCAGTACTTC. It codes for CASSHVTSGRGEETQYF.